Following are 2 T cell receptor beta chains from one sample sequenced in a study of blood T cell repertoires in COVID-19. Sequenced by immunoSEQ multiplex PCR; TCRdb stores in-frame clones only, minus some. The profile covers about 300,000 clones, with 83% appearing a single time and over 9% taken by the ten largest. Specimen: peripheral blood. All receptors come from a woman in her forties or fifties who had recovered from COVID-19.

This clone has a single count. Other DNA sequences in the sample encode the same CDR3. The chain uses TRBV4-1 and TRBJ1-2, with D maybe TRBD1 (6 bases). Trimming removed 0 bases from V and 0 bases from J, with 8 bases in between. Germline CDR1 and CDR2: MGHRA and YSYEKL. The CDR3 has 15 amino acids. The CDR3 loop reads CASSQDRGANYGYTF. For the CDR3, the DNA is TGCGCCAGCAGCCAAGACAGGGGCGCTAACTATGGCTACACCTTC.

This clone showed up many times. The rearrangement uses TRBV29-1 and TRBJ1-4; 7 bases agree with TRBD1. Germline values: CDR1 SQVTM, CDR2 ANQGSEA. This CDR3 contains 13 residues. Trimming took 5 bases from V and 1 from J; bases not matched to a gene: 1. In nucleotides, the CDR3 is TGCAGCGTTAACAGGGGAACTAATGAAAAACTGTTTTTT. It yields the protein CSVNRGTNEKLFF. The full variable domain, rest sourced from reference TRBV29-1 and TRBJ1-4, is SAVISQKPSRDICQRGTSLTIQCQVDSQVTMMFWYRQQPGQSLTLIATANQGSEATYESGFVIDKFPISRPNLTFSTLTVSNMSPEDSSIYLCSVNRGTNEKLFFGSGTQLSVL.